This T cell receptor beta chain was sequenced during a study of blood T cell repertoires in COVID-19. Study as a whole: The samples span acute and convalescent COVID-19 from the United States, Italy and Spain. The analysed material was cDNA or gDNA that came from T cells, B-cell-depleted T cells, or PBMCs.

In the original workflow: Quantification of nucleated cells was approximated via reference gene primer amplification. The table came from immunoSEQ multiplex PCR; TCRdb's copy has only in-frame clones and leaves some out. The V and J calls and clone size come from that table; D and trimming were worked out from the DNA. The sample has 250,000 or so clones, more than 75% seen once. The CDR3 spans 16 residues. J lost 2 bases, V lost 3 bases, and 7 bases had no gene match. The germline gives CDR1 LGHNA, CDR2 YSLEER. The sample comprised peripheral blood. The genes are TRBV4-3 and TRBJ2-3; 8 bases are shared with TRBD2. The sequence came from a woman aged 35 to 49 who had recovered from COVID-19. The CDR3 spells CASSQVAGSNTDTQYF. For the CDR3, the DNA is TGCGCCAGCAGCCAGGTAGCGGGGAGTAACACAGATACGCAGTATTTT.